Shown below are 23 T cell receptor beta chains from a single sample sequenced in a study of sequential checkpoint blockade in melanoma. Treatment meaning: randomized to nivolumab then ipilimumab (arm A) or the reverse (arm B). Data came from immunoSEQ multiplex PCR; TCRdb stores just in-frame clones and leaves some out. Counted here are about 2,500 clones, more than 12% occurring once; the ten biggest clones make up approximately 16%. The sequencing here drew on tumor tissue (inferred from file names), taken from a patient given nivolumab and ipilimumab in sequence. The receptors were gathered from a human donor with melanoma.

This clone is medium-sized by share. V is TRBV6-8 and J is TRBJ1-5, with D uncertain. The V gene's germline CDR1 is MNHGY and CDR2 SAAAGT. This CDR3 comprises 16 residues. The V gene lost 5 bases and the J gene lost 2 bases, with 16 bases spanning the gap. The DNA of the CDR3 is TGTGCCAGCAGTGCCTCTATAGCCGGTGGCAATCAGCCCCAGCATTTT. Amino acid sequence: CASSASIAGGNQPQHF.

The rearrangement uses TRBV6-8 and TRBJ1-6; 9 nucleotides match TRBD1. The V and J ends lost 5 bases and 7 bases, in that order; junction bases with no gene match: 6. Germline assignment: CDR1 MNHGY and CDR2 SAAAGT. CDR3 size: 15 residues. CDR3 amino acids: CASSGPGQGNSPLHF. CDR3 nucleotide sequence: TGTGCCAGCAGTGGGCCGGGACAGGGAAATTCACCCCTCCACTTT.

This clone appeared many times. CDR3 bases: TGCGCCAGCAGCCAAGATGTACTCGGCAACTATGGCTACACCTTC. Its translation: CASSQDVLGNYGYTF. The genes are TRBV4-1 and TRBJ1-2; unclear D gene. Trimming stripped 0 bases from V and 2 bases from J, with 10 bases between. The CDR3 is made up of 15 amino acids. Germline V gene sequence: CDR1 MGHRA, CDR2 YSYEKL.

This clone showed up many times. The CDR3 is CASSLFQGLPYEQYF. The CDR3 DNA sequence: TGTGCCAGCAGCTTATTTCAGGGACTCCCCTACGAGCAGTACTTC. This sequence joins TRBV11-3 and TRBJ2-7; D might be TRBD2 (6 bases). Trimming stripped 2 bases from V and 2 bases from J, with 13 bases between. In germline, CDR1 is SGHNT, CDR2 YENEEA. The length of the CDR3 is 15 residues.

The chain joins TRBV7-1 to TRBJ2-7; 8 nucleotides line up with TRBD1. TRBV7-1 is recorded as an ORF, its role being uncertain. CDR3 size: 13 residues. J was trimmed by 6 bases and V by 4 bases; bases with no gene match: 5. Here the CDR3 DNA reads TGTGCCAGCAGCTTCGGGCAGGGGGCCGAGCAGTACTTC. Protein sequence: CASSFGQGAEQYF.

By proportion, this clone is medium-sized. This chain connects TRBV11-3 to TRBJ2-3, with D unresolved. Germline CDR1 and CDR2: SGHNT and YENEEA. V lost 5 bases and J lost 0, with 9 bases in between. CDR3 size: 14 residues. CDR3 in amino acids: CASSETSSTDTQYF. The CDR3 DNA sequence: TGTGCCAGCAGCGAGACCTCTAGCACAGATACGCAGTATTTT. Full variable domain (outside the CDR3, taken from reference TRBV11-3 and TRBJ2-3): EAGVVQSPRYKIIEKKQPVAFWCNPISGHNTLYWYLQNLGQGPELLIRYENEEAVDDSQLPKDRFSAERLKGVDSTLKIQPAELGDSAVYLCASSETSSTDTQYFGPGTRLTVL.

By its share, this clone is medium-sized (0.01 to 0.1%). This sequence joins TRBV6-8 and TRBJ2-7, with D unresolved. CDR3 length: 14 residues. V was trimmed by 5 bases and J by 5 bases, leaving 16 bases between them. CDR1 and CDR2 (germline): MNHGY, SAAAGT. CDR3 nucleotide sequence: TGTGCCAGCAGTACCTTTGGTGCAGCCGACGAGCAGTACTTC. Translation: CASSTFGAADEQYF.

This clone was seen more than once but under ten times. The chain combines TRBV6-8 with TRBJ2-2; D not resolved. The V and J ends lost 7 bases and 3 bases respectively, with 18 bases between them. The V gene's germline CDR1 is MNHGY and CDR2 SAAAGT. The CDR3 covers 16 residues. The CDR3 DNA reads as TGTGCCAGCAAGGCAAGTGTCCGCAGTGACACCGGGGAGCTGTTTTTT. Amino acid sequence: CASKASVRSDTGELFF.

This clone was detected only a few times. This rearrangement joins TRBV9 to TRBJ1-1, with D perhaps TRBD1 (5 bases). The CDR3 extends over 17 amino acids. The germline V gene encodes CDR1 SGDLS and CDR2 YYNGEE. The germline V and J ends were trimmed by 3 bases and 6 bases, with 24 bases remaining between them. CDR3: CASSAFLRSTAPSEAFF. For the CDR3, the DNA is TGTGCCAGCAGCGCCTTTTTGAGATCGACAGCACCTTCTGAAGCTTTCTTT.

Here the CDR3 DNA reads TGTGCTAGTGGTCCGGAGGGACAAGGGACATACAATGAGCAGTTCTTC. Residues: CASGPEGQGTYNEQFF. This sequence joins TRBV12-5 and TRBJ2-1; perhaps D is TRBD1 or TRBD2 (6 bases each). The CDR3 sequence is 16 residues long. The V end lost 5 bases, the J end lost 4 bases, and 18 bases lay between the germline ends. Germline V gene data show CDR1 as LGHNT and CDR2 as FRNRAP.

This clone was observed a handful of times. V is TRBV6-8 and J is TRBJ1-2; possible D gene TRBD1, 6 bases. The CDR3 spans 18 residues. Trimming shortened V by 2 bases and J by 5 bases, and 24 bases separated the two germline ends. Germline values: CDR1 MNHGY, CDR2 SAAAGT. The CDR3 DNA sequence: TGTGCCAGCAGTTACGATCCCCGGGACACCGGGAAGGGGTATGGCTACACCTTC. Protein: CASSYDPRDTGKGYGYTF.

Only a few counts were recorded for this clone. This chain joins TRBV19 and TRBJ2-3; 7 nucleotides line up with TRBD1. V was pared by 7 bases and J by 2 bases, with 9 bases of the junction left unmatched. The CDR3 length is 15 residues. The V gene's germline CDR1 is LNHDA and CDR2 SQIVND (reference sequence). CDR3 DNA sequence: TGTGCCAGTACCCCAAAGGACAGGCCCACAGATACGCAGTATTTT. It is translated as CASTPKDRPTDTQYF.

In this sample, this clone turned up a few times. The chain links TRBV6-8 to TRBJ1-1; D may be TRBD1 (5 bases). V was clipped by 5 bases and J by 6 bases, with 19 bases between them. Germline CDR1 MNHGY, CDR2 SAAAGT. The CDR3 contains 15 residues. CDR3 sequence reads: CASSQDKSSIAEAFF. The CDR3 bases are TGTGCCAGCAGTCAGGACAAGAGCTCAATAGCTGAAGCTTTCTTT.

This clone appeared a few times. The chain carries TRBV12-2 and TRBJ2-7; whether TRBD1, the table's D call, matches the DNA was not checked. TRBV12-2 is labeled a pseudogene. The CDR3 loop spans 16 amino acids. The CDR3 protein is CASRLVGDRVTNEQYF. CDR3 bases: TGTGCAAGTCGCTTAGTCGGTGACAGGGTGACGAATGAGCAGTACTTC.

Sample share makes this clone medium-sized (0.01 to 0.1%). Written as DNA, the CDR3 is TGTGCCAGCAGCACGGGACTAGCGGGGGCAGAGACCCAGTACTTC. This gives the protein CASSTGLAGAETQYF. V gene TRBV11-3 combines with J gene TRBJ2-5, with 14 nucleotides matching TRBD2. The junction had 3 bases not matched to a gene; V was cut back by 5 bases and J by 4 bases. The CDR3 covers 15 residues. Per germline, CDR1 SGHNT and CDR2 YENEEA.

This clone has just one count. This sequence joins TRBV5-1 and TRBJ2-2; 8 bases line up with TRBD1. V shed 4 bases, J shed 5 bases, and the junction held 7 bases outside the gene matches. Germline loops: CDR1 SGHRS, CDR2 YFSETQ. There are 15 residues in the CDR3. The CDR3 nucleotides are TGCGCCAGCAGCGTCGGACAGGGTCGAACCGGGGAGCTGTTTTTT. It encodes CASSVGQGRTGELFF. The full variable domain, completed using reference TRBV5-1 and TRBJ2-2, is KAGVTQTPRYLIKTRGQQVTLSCSPISGHRSVSWYQQTPGQGLQFLFEYFSETQRNKGNFPGRFSGRQFSNSRSEMNVSTLELGDSALYLCASSVGQGRTGELFFGEGSRLTVL.

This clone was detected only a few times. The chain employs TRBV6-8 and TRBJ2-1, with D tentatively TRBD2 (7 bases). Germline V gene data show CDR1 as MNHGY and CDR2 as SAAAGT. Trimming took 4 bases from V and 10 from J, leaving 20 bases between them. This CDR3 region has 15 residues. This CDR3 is CASSSQGSGGEEQFF. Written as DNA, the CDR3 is TGTGCCAGCAGTTCCCAAGGGTCGGGGGGCGAAGAGCAGTTCTTC.

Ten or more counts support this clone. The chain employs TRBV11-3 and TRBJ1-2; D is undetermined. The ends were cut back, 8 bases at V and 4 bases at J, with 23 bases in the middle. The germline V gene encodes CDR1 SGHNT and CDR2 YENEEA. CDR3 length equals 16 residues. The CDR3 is CASVLNISRKTYGYTF. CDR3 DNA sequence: TGTGCCAGCGTGTTGAATATCTCGCGAAAGACCTATGGCTACACCTTC. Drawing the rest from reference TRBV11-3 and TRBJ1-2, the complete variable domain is EAGVVQSPRYKIIEKKQPVAFWCNPISGHNTLYWYLQNLGQGPELLIRYENEEAVDDSQLPKDRFSAERLKGVDSTLKIQPAELGDSAVYLCASVLNISRKTYGYTFGSGTRLTVV.

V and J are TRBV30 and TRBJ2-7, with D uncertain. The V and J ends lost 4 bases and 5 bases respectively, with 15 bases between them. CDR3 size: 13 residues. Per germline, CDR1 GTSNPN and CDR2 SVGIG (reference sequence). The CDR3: CAWKDITGHEQYF. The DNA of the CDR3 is TGTGCCTGGAAAGACATCACCGGGCACGAGCAGTACTTC.

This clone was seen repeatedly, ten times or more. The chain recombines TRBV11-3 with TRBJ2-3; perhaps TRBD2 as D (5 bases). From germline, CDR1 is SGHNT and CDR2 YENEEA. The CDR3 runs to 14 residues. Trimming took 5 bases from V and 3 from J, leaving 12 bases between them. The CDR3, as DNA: TGTGCCAGCAGCCCCCCCGGGGAGACAGATACGCAGTATTTT. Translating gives CASSPPGETDTQYF.

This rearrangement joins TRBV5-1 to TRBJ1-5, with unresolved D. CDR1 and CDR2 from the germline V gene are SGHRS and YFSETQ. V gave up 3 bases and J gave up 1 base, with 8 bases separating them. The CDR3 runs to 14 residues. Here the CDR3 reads CASSSGVSNQPQHF. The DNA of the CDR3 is TGCGCCAGCAGCTCCGGGGTAAGCAATCAGCCCCAGCATTTT.

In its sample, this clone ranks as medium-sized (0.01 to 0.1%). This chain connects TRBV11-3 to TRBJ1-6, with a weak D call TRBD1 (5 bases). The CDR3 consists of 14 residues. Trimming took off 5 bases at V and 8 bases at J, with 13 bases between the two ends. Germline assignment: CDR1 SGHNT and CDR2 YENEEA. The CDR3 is CASSTQGVDSPLHF. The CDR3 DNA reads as TGTGCCAGCAGCACCCAGGGAGTCGATTCACCCCTCCACTTT.

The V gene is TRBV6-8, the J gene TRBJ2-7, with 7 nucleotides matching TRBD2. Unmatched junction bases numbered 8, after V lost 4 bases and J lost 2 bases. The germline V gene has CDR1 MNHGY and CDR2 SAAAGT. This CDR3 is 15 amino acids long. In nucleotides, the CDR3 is TGTGCCAGCAGTTCGACTAGCCGGGCTCCCTACGAGCAGTACTTC. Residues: CASSSTSRAPYEQYF.